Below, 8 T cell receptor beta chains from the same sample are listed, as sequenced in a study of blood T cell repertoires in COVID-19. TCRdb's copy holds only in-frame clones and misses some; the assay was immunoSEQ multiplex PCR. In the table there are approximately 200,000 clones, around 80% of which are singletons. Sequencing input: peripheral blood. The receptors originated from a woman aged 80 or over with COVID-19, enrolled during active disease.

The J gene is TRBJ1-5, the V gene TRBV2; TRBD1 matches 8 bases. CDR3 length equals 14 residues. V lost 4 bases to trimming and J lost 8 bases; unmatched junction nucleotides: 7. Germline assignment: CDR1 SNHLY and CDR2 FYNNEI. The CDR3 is CASSVDRVVEPQHF. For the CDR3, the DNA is TGTGCCAGCAGTGTGGACAGGGTAGTTGAGCCCCAGCATTTT.

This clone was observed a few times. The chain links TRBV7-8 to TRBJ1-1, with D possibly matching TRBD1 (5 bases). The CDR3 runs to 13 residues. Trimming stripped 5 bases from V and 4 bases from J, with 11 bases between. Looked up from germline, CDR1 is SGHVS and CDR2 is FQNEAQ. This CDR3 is CASSPGGSTEAFF. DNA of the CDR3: TGTGCCAGCAGCCCGGGGGGGAGCACTGAAGCTTTCTTT. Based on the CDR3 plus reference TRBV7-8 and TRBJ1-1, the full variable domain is GAGVSQSPRYKVAKRGQDVALRCDPISGHVSLFWYQQALGQGPEFLTYFQNEAQLDKSGLPSDRFFAERPEGSVSTLKIQRTQQEDSAVYLCASSPGGSTEAFFGQGTRLTVV.

CDR3 nucleotide sequence: TGCAGCGTGGACAGGGGGCAAGAGACCCAGTACTTC. Its translation is CSVDRGQETQYF. V gene TRBV29-1 combines with J gene TRBJ2-5; 10 bases fit TRBD1. The germline V gene encodes CDR1 SQVTM and CDR2 ANQGSEA. The CDR3 runs to 12 residues. V lost 6 bases to trimming and J lost 2 bases; unmatched junction nucleotides: 0.

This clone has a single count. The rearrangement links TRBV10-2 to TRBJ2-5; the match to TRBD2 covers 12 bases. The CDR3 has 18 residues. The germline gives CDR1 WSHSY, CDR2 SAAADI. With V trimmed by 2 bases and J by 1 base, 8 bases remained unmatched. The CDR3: CASSEPRLAGAVQETQYF. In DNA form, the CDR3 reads TGCGCCAGCAGTGAGCCAAGACTAGCGGGGGCCGTCCAAGAGACCCAGTACTTC.

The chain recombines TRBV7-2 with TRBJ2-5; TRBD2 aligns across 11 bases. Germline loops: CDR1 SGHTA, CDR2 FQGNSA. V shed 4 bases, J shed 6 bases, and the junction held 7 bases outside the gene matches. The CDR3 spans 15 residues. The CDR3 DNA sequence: TGTGCCAGCAGCTCAGATAGCGGGGGGGCGAAGACCCAGTACTTC. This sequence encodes CASSSDSGGAKTQYF.

The DNA for the CDR3 is TGCAGCGTGAGGGGAAGCAGGGGGACCACTGAAGCTTTCTTT. It specifies CSVRGSRGTTEAFF. The rearrangement links TRBV29-1 to TRBJ1-1, with 7 bases that match TRBD1. This CDR3 is built from 14 residues. Germline values: CDR1 SQVTM, CDR2 ANQGSEA. The V segment lost 6 bases and the J segment 4 bases; nucleotides outside the gene matches: 11.

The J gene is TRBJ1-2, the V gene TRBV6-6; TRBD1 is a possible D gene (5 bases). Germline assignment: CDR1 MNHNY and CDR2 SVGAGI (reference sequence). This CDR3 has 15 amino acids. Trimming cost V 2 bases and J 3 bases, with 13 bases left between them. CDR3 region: CASSYLRVQDYGYTF. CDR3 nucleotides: TGTGCCAGCAGTTACCTCAGGGTTCAGGACTATGGCTACACCTTC.

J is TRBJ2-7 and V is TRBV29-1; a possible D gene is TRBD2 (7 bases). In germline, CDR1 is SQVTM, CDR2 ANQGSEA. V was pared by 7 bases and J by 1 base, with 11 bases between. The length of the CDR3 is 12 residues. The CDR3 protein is CSAAGASYEQYF. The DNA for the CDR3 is TGCAGCGCCGCGGGGGCTTCCTACGAGCAGTACTTC.